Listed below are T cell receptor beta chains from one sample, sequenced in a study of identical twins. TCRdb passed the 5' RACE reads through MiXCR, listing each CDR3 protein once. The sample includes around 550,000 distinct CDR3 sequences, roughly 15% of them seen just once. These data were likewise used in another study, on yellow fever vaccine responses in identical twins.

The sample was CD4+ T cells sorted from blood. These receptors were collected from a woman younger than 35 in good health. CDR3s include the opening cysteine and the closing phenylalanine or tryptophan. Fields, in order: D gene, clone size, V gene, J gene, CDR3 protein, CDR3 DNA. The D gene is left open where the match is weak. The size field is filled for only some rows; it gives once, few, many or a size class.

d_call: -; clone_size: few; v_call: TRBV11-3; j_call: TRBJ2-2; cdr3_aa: CASSPQGLGVGELFF; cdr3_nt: TGTGCCAGCAGCCCACAGGGACTTGGAGTCGGGGAGCTGTTTTTT
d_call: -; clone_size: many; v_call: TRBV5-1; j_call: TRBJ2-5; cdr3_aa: CASSLAGDTTLQETQYF; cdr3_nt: TGCGCCAGCAGCTTGGCCGGGGACACAACCCTCCAAGAGACCCAGTACTTC
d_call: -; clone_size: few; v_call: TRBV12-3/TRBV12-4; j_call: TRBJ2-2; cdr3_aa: CASSLQTNTGELFF; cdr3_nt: TGTGCCAGCAGTCTTCAGACAAACACCGGGGAGCTGTTTTTT
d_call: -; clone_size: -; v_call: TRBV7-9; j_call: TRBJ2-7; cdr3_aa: CASGSYSSYEQYF; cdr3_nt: TGTGCCAGCGGCAGCTACAGCTCCTACGAGCAGTACTTC
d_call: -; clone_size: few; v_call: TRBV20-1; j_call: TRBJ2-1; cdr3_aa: CSSKGASSYNEQFF; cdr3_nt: TGCAGCTCTAAGGGAGCTAGCTCCTACAATGAGCAGTTCTTC
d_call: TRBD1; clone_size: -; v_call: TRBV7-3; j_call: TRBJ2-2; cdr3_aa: CASRTGQGLGTGELFF; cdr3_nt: TGTGCCAGCAGGACAGGACAGGGTCTGGGGACCGGGGAGCTGTTTTTT
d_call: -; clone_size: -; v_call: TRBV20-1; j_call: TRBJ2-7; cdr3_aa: CSARAPSNGPYEQYF; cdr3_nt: TGCAGTGCTAGAGCCCCTTCGAACGGACCATACGAGCAGTACTTC
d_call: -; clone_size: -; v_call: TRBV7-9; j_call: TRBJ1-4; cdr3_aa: CASSLVGKVYEKLFF; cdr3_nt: TGTGCCAGCAGCTTAGTAGGGAAGGTGTACGAAAAACTGTTTTTT
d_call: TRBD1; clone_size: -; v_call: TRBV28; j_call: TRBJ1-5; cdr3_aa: CASSFRDSRPQHF; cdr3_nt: TGTGCCAGCAGTTTCCGGGACAGTCGGCCCCAGCATTTT
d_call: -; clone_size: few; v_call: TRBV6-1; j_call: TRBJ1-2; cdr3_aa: CASSLQGRYGYTF; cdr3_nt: TGTGCCAGCAGCCTACAGGGCCGCTATGGCTACACCTTC
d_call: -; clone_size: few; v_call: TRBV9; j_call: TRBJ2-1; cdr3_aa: CASSSRGLGVGEQFF; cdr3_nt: TGTGCCAGCAGCTCCAGAGGACTGGGGGTGGGTGAGCAGTTCTTC
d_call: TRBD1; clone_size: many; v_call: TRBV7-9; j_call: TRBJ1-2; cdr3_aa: CASSLDIQGDGYTF; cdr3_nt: TGTGCCAGCAGCTTGGATATACAGGGGGATGGCTACACCTTC
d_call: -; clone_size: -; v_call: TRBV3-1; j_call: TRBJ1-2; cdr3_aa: CASSQDFKGKYGYTF; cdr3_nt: TGTGCCAGCAGCCAAGATTTTAAAGGGAAGTATGGCTACACCTTC